These 9 T cell receptor beta chains came from one sample sequenced in a study of blood T cell repertoires in COVID-19. TCRdb's copy holds only in-frame clones and misses some; the assay was immunoSEQ multiplex PCR. This table has more than 250,000 clones, 82% appearing once. Sequences were obtained from PBMCs or T cells enriched from blood (not recorded which). The receptors derive from a man in his forties who had been exposed to COVID-19.

Only a few counts were recorded for this clone. The gene calls are TRBV9 and TRBJ2-7; 9 bases line up with TRBD1. The CDR3 runs to 14 residues. V shed 0 bases and J 6 bases; nucleotides not matched to a gene: 4. Germline CDR1 SGDLS, CDR2 YYNGEE. The CDR3 DNA is TGTGCCAGCAGCGTAGGGGACAGGGTCATCGAGCAGTACTTC. It is translated as CASSVGDRVIEQYF.

Here the CDR3 reads CAWSDGGTSFTDTQYF. In nucleotides, the CDR3 is TGTGCCTGGAGTGACGGTGGGACTAGCTTCACAGATACGCAGTATTTT. The chain carries TRBV30 and TRBJ2-3; 9 nucleotides agree with TRBD2. V lost 1 base to trimming and J lost 2 bases; unmatched junction nucleotides: 7. The germline gives CDR1 GTSNPN, CDR2 SVGIG (reference sequence). The length of the CDR3 is 16 residues.

This chain links TRBV27 with TRBJ1-2, with 8 bases matching TRBD1. The germline V gene has CDR1 MNHEY and CDR2 SMNVEV (reference sequence). Trimming removed 6 bases from V and 8 bases from J; junction bases left unmatched: 14. The CDR3 runs to 15 residues. This chain's CDR3 is CASRPGGSSAGGYTF. CDR3 coding DNA: TGTGCCAGCAGGCCAGGGGGCTCATCCGCAGGAGGCTACACCTTC.

The chain is built from TRBV5-8 and TRBJ2-4; D uncertain. This CDR3 contains 13 residues. Germline V gene lookup returns CDR1 SGHTS and CDR2 YDEGEE. V lost 1 base and J lost 6, with 8 bases in between. CDR3 DNA sequence: TGTGCCAGCAGCTTGCGCGGAATAAACATTCAGTACTTC. Residues: CASSLRGINIQYF.

This clone is a singleton in its sample. The chain couples TRBV2 to TRBJ2-7; the match to TRBD1 covers 9 bases. CDR3 length: 15 amino acids. CDR1 SNHLY and CDR2 FYNNEI come from the germline V gene. Unmatched junction bases numbered 8, after V lost 8 bases and J lost 0 bases. The CDR3 sequence is CASPGGQGNSYEQYF. The CDR3 DNA reads as TGTGCCAGCCCGGGGGGACAGGGTAACTCCTACGAGCAGTACTTC.

The chain has TRBV7-9 and TRBJ2-7, with D possibly being TRBD1 (6 bases). CDR1 is SEHNR, CDR2 FQNEAQ, per germline (reference sequence). Trimming cost V 11 bases and J 5 bases, with 16 bases left between them. CDR3 length equals 12 residues. The CDR3 sequence is CAGGGQGDEQYF. CDR3 bases: TGTGCCGGGGGCGGGCAGGGAGACGAGCAGTACTTC. The full variable domain, with the rest looked up from reference TRBV7-9 and TRBJ2-7, is DTGVSQNPRHKITKRGQNVTFRCDPISEHNRLYWYRQTLGQGPEFLTYFQNEAQLEKSRLLSDRFSAERPKGSFSTLEIQRTEQGDSAMYLCAGGGQGDEQYFGPGTRLTVT.

This clone was recorded once. Compared with germline, one end of the junction differs, possibly owing to a read error. As DNA, the CDR3 is TGTGCCAGCAGTAACTCCGGGACTAGCGGGAGCCCCCAGTTCTTC. It is translated as CASSNSGTSGSPQFF. This chain uses TRBV6-5 with TRBJ2-1, with 14 nucleotides matching TRBD2. The germline V gene has CDR1 MNHEY and CDR2 SVGAGI. The CDR3 totals 15 residues.

This rearrangement joins TRBV7-6 to TRBJ2-1, with TRBD2 as a possible D gene (6 bases). The length of the CDR3 is 15 residues. The germline V gene has CDR1 SGHVS and CDR2 FNYEAQ. Between the trimmed V and J ends, which lost 7 bases and 5 bases, there was a span of 18 bases. In DNA, the CDR3 is TGTGCCAGCACCCGGGGGACGTTCGGGGACAATGAGCAGTTCTTC. It specifies CASTRGTFGDNEQFF.

This clone was counted between two and nine times. The rearrangement uses TRBV25-1 and TRBJ2-7, with 10 bases lining up with TRBD1. Trimming removed 8 bases from V and 0 bases from J; junction bases left unmatched: 4. From germline, CDR1 is MGHDK and CDR2 SYGVNS. CDR3 length: 14 amino acids. Here the CDR3 DNA reads TGTGCCAGCGCCCGGGACAGGGGCTCCTACGAGCAGTACTTC. It translates to CASARDRGSYEQYF.